This T cell receptor beta chain was profiled in a study of blood T cell repertoires in COVID-19. On the study more broadly: COVID-19 samples from acute and convalescent phases originated in the United States, Italy and Spain. In each case, the material was cDNA or gDNA derived from T cells, B-cell-depleted T cells, or PBMCs.

In the authors' methods: Counts of nucleated cells, estimated from reference gene primer amplification, were obtained. The method was immunoSEQ multiplex PCR; TCRdb's version includes in-frame clones alone and lacks a portion of them. V and J calls plus clone size are reproduced from that table; the DNA served to infer D and trimming. Of approximately 160,000 clones detected, approximately 86% appear once; the ten largest clones hold around 7%. Specimen: peripheral blood. The clonotype originates from a man aged 50-59 years with active or convalescent COVID-19.

The CDR3 DNA follows: TGTGCCAGCAGAGAGGAGGGAAACACCATATATTTT. It is translated as CASREEGNTIYF. This chain connects TRBV11-2 to TRBJ1-3; D remains unclear. CDR1 and CDR2 from the germline V gene are SGHAT and FQNNGV. V was pared by 6 bases and J by 4 bases, with 7 bases between. CDR3 length equals 12 residues.